This TCR beta chain was recorded in a study of T cells in Graves' hyperthyroidism and ophthalmopathy. V gave up 1 base and J gave up 5 bases, with 13 bases separating them. The germline gives CDR1 KGHDR, CDR2 SFDVKD. CDR3 length: 16 residues. Ophthalmopathy cases met thresholds of Clinical Activity Score at least 3, NOSPECS grade at least 4 and duration under 3 months. Findings of the study overall: With a median lead of approximately 6.4 months before onset, the model predicted ophthalmopathy. From stable hyperthyroidism, ophthalmopathy was separated by a 13 V-J model.

This clonotype was observed many times. Its antigen remains unidentified. Authors of the study amplified TCR beta CDR3 regions from RNA transcripts. HTBI primers were employed in a first-round RT-PCR of the TCR CDR3. TCRdb redid the calling of the multiplex PCR reads with MiXCR, one entry per CDR3 protein. Of about 260,000 distinct CDR3 sequences in the sample, less than 20% were seen once. J is TRBJ2-2 and V is TRBV24-1; D is uncertain. The sample consisted of blood. This TCR was recovered from a woman younger than 30 with Graves' ophthalmopathy. The CDR3 DNA follows: TGTGCCACCAGTGATTTCGGGTCGGGTAAGACCGGGGAGCTGTTTTTT. This gives the protein CATSDFGSGKTGELFF.